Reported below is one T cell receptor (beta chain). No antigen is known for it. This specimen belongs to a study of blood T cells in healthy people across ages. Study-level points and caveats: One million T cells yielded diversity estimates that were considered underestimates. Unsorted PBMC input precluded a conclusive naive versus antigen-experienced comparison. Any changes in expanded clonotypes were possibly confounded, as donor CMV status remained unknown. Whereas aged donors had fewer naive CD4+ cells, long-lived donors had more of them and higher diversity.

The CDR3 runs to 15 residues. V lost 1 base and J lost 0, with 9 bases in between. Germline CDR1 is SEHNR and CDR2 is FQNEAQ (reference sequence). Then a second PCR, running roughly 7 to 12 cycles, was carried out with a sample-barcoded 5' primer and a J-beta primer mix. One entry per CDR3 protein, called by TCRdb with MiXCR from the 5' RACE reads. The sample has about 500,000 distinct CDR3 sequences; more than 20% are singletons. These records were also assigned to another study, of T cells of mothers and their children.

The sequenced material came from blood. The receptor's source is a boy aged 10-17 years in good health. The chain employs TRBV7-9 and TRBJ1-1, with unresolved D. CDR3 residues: CASSLDRLMNTEAFF. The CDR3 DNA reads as TGTGCCAGCAGCTTAGATCGGCTGATGAACACTGAAGCTTTCTTT.